The rows below give T cell receptor beta chains drawn from one sample of a study of regulatory T cells in long-lasting Graves disease. TCRdb re-analysed the multiplex PCR reads in MiXCR, keeping a single row per CDR3 protein. The table includes roughly 350,000 distinct CDR3 sequences, around 16% detected once. The same data also contributed to another study, on T cells in Graves' hyperthyroidism and ophthalmopathy.

The sequencing here drew on peripheral blood mononuclear cells (PBMCs), taken at new diagnosis, from a patient treated with antithyroid drugs. The origin of the receptors is a young woman with Graves disease. Each CDR3 is given with its conserved first and last residue. Not all rows give a size; the values are once, few, many and, for expanded clones, a class.

CDR3 protein: CASSWGHLAKNIQYF; V gene: TRBV27; clone size: .
CDR3 protein: CAWSVPLTGNGPQHF; V gene: TRBV30; clone size: few
CDR3 protein: CSARGTSGRGYEQYF; V gene: TRBV20-1; clone size: many
CDR3 protein: CSARGGLTPGTDTQYF; V gene: TRBV20-1; clone size: .
CDR3 protein: CSATGTGENYEQYF; V gene: TRBV20-1; clone size: .
CDR3 protein: CASRAGQGYTEAFF; V gene: TRBV19; clone size: few
CDR3 protein: CASRQRGVRIDTQYF; V gene: TRBV6-1; clone size: few
CDR3 protein: CASSLEAGGENEQFF; V gene: TRBV5-1; clone size: many
CDR3 protein: CSARDQRGLGYTF; V gene: TRBV20-1; clone size: .
CDR3 protein: CASSPPNRGGTEAFF; V gene: TRBV18; clone size: few
CDR3 protein: CSARSSGGVTGELFF; V gene: TRBV20-1; clone size: .
CDR3 protein: CASSQEKGAAEAFF; V gene: TRBV5-6; clone size: .
CDR3 protein: CASSDPPGEEQYF; V gene: TRBV6-1; clone size: few
CDR3 protein: CASSWRDRGQETQYF; V gene: TRBV5-1; clone size: many
CDR3 protein: CASSRTGDNSPLHF; V gene: TRBV3-1; clone size: many
CDR3 protein: CSARVTGLQETQYF; V gene: TRBV20-1; clone size: .
CDR3 protein: CSARDQEGPGLAAEQFF; V gene: TRBV20-1; clone size: many
CDR3 protein: CASSPRISWGNEQFF; V gene: TRBV7-8; clone size: many